The next 28 T cell receptor beta chains were all read from a single sample in a study of T cell changes during pregnancy in multiple sclerosis. Here immunoSEQ multiplex PCR was the method, and the copy in TCRdb shows in-frame clones only, minus some. The data contain 50,000 or so clones, approximately 93% of them singletons. The sequenced sample was CD4+ T cells from peripheral blood mononuclear cells, obtained in the third trimester of pregnancy. Receptor source: a female donor with multiple sclerosis, enrolled in a pregnancy study.

The chain combines TRBV5-1 with TRBJ2-3; no clear D. The CDR3 runs 16 residues. V lost 0 bases and J lost 4, with 15 bases in between. In germline, CDR1 is SGHRS, CDR2 YFSETQ. The CDR3 region is CASSLGLDRLSDTQYF. As DNA, the CDR3 is TGCGCCAGCAGCTTGGGGCTAGATAGATTATCAGATACGCAGTATTTT.

This clone was counted between two and nine times. The chain uses TRBV9 and TRBJ1-1, with TRBD1 identical over 7 bases. The V gene end was trimmed by 0 bases and the J gene end by 11 bases; junction bases not matched to a gene: 10. Germline V CDR1 and CDR2: SGDLS, YYNGEE. This CDR3 is built from 14 residues. For the CDR3, the DNA is TGTGCCAGCAGCGTAGGAGGAGGGGGCTTTCGGGCTTTCTTT. It is translated as CASSVGGGGFRAFF.

The chain couples TRBV7-9 to TRBJ1-6; 7 nucleotides match TRBD1. CDR3 length equals 15 residues. V trimming: 4 bases; J trimming: 7 bases; junction bases outside the gene matches: 7. Germline-derived CDR1 and CDR2 are SEHNR and FQNEAQ (reference sequence). In DNA form, the CDR3 reads TGTGCCAGCAGCTCCGGGGACAGAGAGAATTCACCCCTCCACTTT. Translated: CASSSGDRENSPLHF. Looking up the rest from reference TRBV7-9 and TRBJ1-6 gives the full variable domain: DTGVSQNPRHKITKRGQNVTFRCDPISEHNRLYWYRQTLGQGPEFLTYFQNEAQLEKSRLLSDRFSAERPKGSFSTLEIQRTEQGDSAMYLCASSSGDRENSPLHFGNGTRLTVT.

This clone showed up just once. The rearrangement uses TRBV11-3 and TRBJ2-3; the match to TRBD1 covers 7 bases. Germline CDR1 is SGHNT and CDR2 is YENEEA. V was pared by 0 bases and J by 4 bases, with 10 bases of the junction left unmatched. The CDR3 spans 17 residues. The CDR3 bases are TGTGCCAGCAGCTTAGATCGATATCAGGGGGTGGCAGATACGCAGTATTTT. It yields the protein CASSLDRYQGVADTQYF.

This clone was seen only once. The chain employs TRBV28 and TRBJ2-1, with no clear D. Germline CDR1 reads MDHEN; CDR2 reads SYDVKM. V was clipped by 3 bases and J by 6 bases, with 3 bases between them. CDR3 size: 11 residues. In DNA form, the CDR3 reads TGTGCCAGCAGTTTCTTCAATGAGCAGTTCTTC. This codes for CASSFFNEQFF.

This sequence joins TRBV27 and TRBJ2-1; 7 bases match TRBD1. This CDR3 comprises 16 residues. Trimming at V came to 1 base and at J to 4 bases, leaving 7 bases not matched to a gene. In germline, CDR1 is MNHEY, CDR2 SMNVEV (reference sequence). The CDR3 region is CASSLWVGTVYNEQFF. In DNA, the CDR3 is TGTGCCAGCAGTTTATGGGTCGGGACAGTATACAATGAGCAGTTCTTC.

The chain couples TRBV27 to TRBJ2-1, with 12 bases that match TRBD2. The J segment lost 4 bases and the V segment lost 4 bases, leaving 2 bases of the junction unmatched. This CDR3 is built from 15 residues. Germline CDR1 MNHEY, CDR2 SMNVEV (reference sequence). CDR3 sequence reads: CASSSSGGGYNEQFF. The CDR3 DNA reads as TGTGCCAGCAGTTCTAGCGGGGGGGGTTACAATGAGCAGTTCTTC.

CDR3 residues: CASSVAGAAGELFF. The CDR3 DNA follows: TGTGCCAGCAGCGTAGCTGGGGCTGCCGGGGAGCTGTTTTTT. The V call is TRBV9, the J call TRBJ2-2, with TRBD1 as a possible D gene (5 bases). The CDR3 has 14 amino acids. With 0 bases removed from V and 6 bases from J, the gap between germline ends came to 9 bases. CDR1 SGDLS and CDR2 YYNGEE come from the germline V gene.

V and J are TRBV4-1 and TRBJ2-1, with TRBD2 matching 7 bases. Unmatched junction bases numbered 16, after V lost 4 bases and J lost 7 bases. CDR1 MGHRA and CDR2 YSYEKL come from the germline V gene. This CDR3 comprises 17 residues. CDR3 residues: CASSRGEGPGEANEQFF. CDR3 sequence (DNA): TGCGCCAGCAGCCGGGGGGAGGGTCCGGGAGAGGCGAATGAGCAGTTCTTC.

The V and J genes are TRBV30 and TRBJ1-1; no reliable D call. Germline V gene lookup returns CDR1 GTSNPN and CDR2 SVGIG (reference sequence). Trimming stripped 0 bases from V and 1 base from J, with 6 bases between. CDR3 length: 13 residues. The CDR3 sequence is CAWSVTANTEAFF. CDR3 DNA sequence: TGTGCCTGGAGTGTAACAGCGAACACTGAAGCTTTCTTT.

A single count supports this clone. The V gene is TRBV18, the J gene TRBJ2-4; D unresolved. There are 15 residues in the CDR3. Germline CDR1 is KGHSH and CDR2 is LQKENI. V dropped 4 bases and J dropped 7 bases, with 17 bases sitting between them. CDR3 nucleotide sequence: TGTGCCAGCTCACTATCTGTCAGGTCGTATAACATTCAGTACTTC. Translating it yields CASSLSVRSYNIQYF.

The V gene is TRBV4-1, the J gene TRBJ2-7; 8 bases align to TRBD2. Germline CDR1 MGHRA, CDR2 YSYEKL. V was pared by 2 bases and J by 5 bases, with 8 bases of the junction left unmatched. The CDR3 totals 15 residues. Here the CDR3 reads CASSQQLPGGDEQYF. The CDR3 DNA follows: TGCGCCAGCAGCCAACAGCTGCCGGGGGGGGACGAGCAGTACTTC.

The chain links TRBV6-4 to TRBJ2-1; D unclear. V gave up 3 bases and J gave up 8 bases, with 11 bases separating them. The CDR3 has 13 residues. CDR1 and CDR2 (germline): MRHNA, SNTAGT. In nucleotides, the CDR3 is TGTGCCAGCAGTGATAATAGCTTTGATGAGCAGTTCTTC. Amino acid sequence: CASSDNSFDEQFF.

By its share, this clone is medium-sized. The rearrangement uses TRBV10-1 and TRBJ2-2, with a possible D match to TRBD2 (6 bases). CDR1 and CDR2 (germline): WNHNN, SYGVQD (reference sequence). The CDR3 loop spans 16 amino acids. The V and J ends lost 3 bases and 3 bases respectively, with 14 bases between them. The CDR3, as DNA: TGCGCCAGCAGTGATTGGGCGGGACGGGACACCGGGGAGCTGTTTTTT. Protein: CASSDWAGRDTGELFF.

CDR3 coding DNA: TGTGCCTGGAGTAGACAGGGGGCTGGTGGGGCCAACGTCCTGACTTTC. Its protein is CAWSRQGAGGANVLTF. This rearrangement joins TRBV30 to TRBJ2-6, with 10 bases matching TRBD1. The CDR3 contains 16 residues. With 2 bases clipped from V and 3 bases from J, the junction kept 4 bases outside the gene matches. Germline CDR1 GTSNPN, CDR2 SVGIG (reference sequence). Together with reference TRBV30 and TRBJ2-6, the CDR3 gives the full variable domain: SQTIHQWPATLVQPVGSPLSLECTVEGTSNPNLYWYRQAAGRGLQLLFYSVGIGQISSEVPQNLSASRPQDRQFILSSKKLLLSDSGFYLCAWSRQGAGGANVLTFGAGSRLTVL.

The chain combines TRBV28 with TRBJ2-7; 10 nucleotides agree with TRBD1. CDR1 and CDR2 (germline): MDHEN, SYDVKM. The ends lost 4 bases at V and 4 bases at J; junction bases unmatched: 10. CDR3 size: 16 residues. The CDR3 is CASSSPAGTGVYEQYF. The CDR3 nucleotides are TGTGCCAGCAGTTCTCCGGCCGGGACAGGGGTTTACGAGCAGTACTTC.

This sequence joins TRBV28 and TRBJ2-7, with D possibly matching TRBD1 (6 bases). Deletions cut 4 bases from V and 2 bases from J, with 18 bases between. Looked up from germline, CDR1 is MDHEN and CDR2 is SYDVKM. The CDR3 consists of 16 residues. This CDR3 is CASSSFLRDKTYEQYF. In DNA form, the CDR3 reads TGTGCCAGCAGTTCATTCCTCCGGGACAAAACCTACGAGCAGTACTTC.

This clone was found once. The J gene is TRBJ2-5, the V gene TRBV28, with 10 bases lining up with TRBD1. The CDR3 contains 15 residues. The V gene's germline CDR1 is MDHEN and CDR2 SYDVKM. V dropped 2 bases and J dropped 3; count of bases not matched to a gene: 3. The CDR3 region has the DNA TGTGCCAGCAGTTTACAGGGACAGGGGAAAGAGACCCAGTACTTC. Amino acids: CASSLQGQGKETQYF.

This clone was seen once. The chain combines TRBV30 with TRBJ1-6, with 7 bases aligning to TRBD1. The CDR3 is 16 amino acids. Germline V gene lookup returns CDR1 GTSNPN and CDR2 SVGIG (reference sequence). Trimming removed 2 bases from V and 5 bases from J; junction bases left unmatched: 9. As DNA, the CDR3 is TGTGCCTGGAGTCCACCGGGACAGTCCAATAATTCACCCCTCCACTTT. Translation: CAWSPPGQSNNSPLHF.

CDR3 DNA sequence: TGTGCCAGCAGCCCGGGGAGTTACATGAACACTGAAGCTTTCTTT. Protein product: CASSPGSYMNTEAFF. This chain joins TRBV5-6 and TRBJ1-1; D is uncertain. Germline CDR1 reads SGHDT; CDR2 reads YYEEEE. Trimming took 4 bases from V and 0 from J, leaving 13 bases between them. This CDR3 spans 15 amino acids.

The chain combines TRBV5-6 with TRBJ2-7, with D uncertain. This CDR3 has 14 residues. CDR1 and CDR2 from the germline V gene are SGHDT and YYEEEE. Trimming cost V 0 bases and J 0 bases, with 7 bases left between them. The CDR3 DNA follows: TGTGCCAGCAGCTTGGGACTTGCCTCCTACGAGCAGTACTTC. The encoded protein is CASSLGLASYEQYF.

The CDR3 nucleotides are TGTGCCAGCAGCCGACGGGGGGGCACAGATACGCAGTATTTT. It codes for CASSRRGGTDTQYF. The chain has TRBV5-4 and TRBJ2-3, with 7 bases fitting TRBD2. Germline V gene lookup returns CDR1 SGHNT and CDR2 YYREEE (reference sequence). The CDR3 is 14 residues long. V was clipped by 4 bases and J by 1 base; unmatched bases: 3. The full variable domain, rest sourced from reference TRBV5-4 and TRBJ2-3, is ETGVTQSPTHLIKTRGQQVTLRCSSQSGHNTVSWYQQALGQGPQFIFQYYREEENGRGNFPPRFSGLQFPNYSSELNVNALELDDSALYLCASSRRGGTDTQYFGPGTRLTVL.

The V call is TRBV5-4, the J call TRBJ2-6; TRBD1 matches 9 bases. Looked up from germline, CDR1 is SGHNT and CDR2 is YYREEE (reference sequence). With V trimmed by 4 bases and J by 3 bases, 8 bases remained unmatched. The CDR3 is 17 residues long. This chain's CDR3 is CASSVKQGAGGANVLTF. The DNA for the CDR3 is TGTGCCAGCAGCGTAAAACAGGGGGCGGGTGGGGCCAACGTCCTGACTTTC.

This chain connects TRBV7-6 to TRBJ2-1, with 8 bases that match TRBD1. The V segment lost 2 bases and the J segment 8 bases; nucleotides outside the gene matches: 8. The CDR3 length is 15 residues. Germline CDR1 is SGHVS and CDR2 is FNYEAQ. CDR3 loop: CASSLRAGGQYEQFF. Here the CDR3 DNA reads TGTGCCAGCAGCTTAAGGGCAGGGGGCCAGTATGAGCAGTTCTTC.

This clone was counted once. The CDR3 here is CASSPQGLGEQYF. The DNA of the CDR3 is TGTGCCAGCTCACCCCAGGGGCTCGGCGAGCAGTACTTC. The chain joins TRBV18 to TRBJ2-7, with D maybe TRBD1 (6 bases). CDR1 KGHSH and CDR2 LQKENI come from the germline V gene. This CDR3 contains 13 residues. The V gene lost 3 bases and the J gene lost 6 bases, with 12 bases spanning the gap. Supplemented by reference TRBV18 and TRBJ2-7, the full variable domain reads NAGVMQNPRHLVRRRGQEARLRCSPMKGHSHVYWYRQLPEEGLKFMVYLQKENIIDESGMPKERFSAEFPKEGPSILRIQQVVRGDSAAYFCASSPQGLGEQYFGPGTRLTVT.

The rearrangement links TRBV7-3 to TRBJ2-1; D is perhaps TRBD2 (5 bases). The V gene lost 4 bases and the J gene lost 9 bases, with 19 bases spanning the gap. Germline V gene lookup returns CDR1 SGHTA and CDR2 FQGTGA. CDR3 length: 15 amino acids. The CDR3 DNA reads as TGTGCCAGCAGCTCGATCAAGGGCGGCAGCGGTGAGCAGTTCTTC. The encoded protein is CASSSIKGGSGEQFF.

The chain employs TRBV5-6 and TRBJ1-1, with a tentative D call TRBD1 (5 bases). V lost 4 bases and J lost 3, with 19 bases in between. Per germline, CDR1 SGHDT and CDR2 YYEEEE. There are 16 residues in the CDR3. The CDR3 here is CASSPMGGVVDTEAFF. CDR3 nucleotides: TGTGCCAGCAGCCCGATGGGGGGGGTCGTAGACACTGAAGCTTTCTTT.

V and J are TRBV5-6 and TRBJ2-1; 9 nucleotides align to TRBD2. The CDR3 runs 15 residues. Per the germline V gene, CDR1 is SGHDT and CDR2 is YYEEEE. With 2 bases clipped from V and 6 bases from J, the junction kept 6 bases outside the gene matches. The CDR3 nucleotides read TGTGCCAGCAGCTTCTTAGCGGGGGCTCGCAATGAGCAGTTCTTC. It is translated as CASSFLAGARNEQFF.